The present T cell receptor (beta chain) was sequenced within a study of blood T cell repertoires in COVID-19. Study overall: Specimens from acute and convalescent COVID-19 originated in the United States, Italy and Spain.

Per the authors' pipeline: Researchers report that nucleated cell counts were estimated from reference gene primer amplification. Some clones are missing from TCRdb's copy, which holds only in-frame ones; the method was immunoSEQ multiplex PCR. D and trimming come from the DNA, and the V and J calls and clone size come from that table. The sample shows about 70,000 clones, roughly nine tenths of them seen only once. There are 20 residues in the CDR3. Unmatched junction bases numbered 21, after V lost 4 bases and J lost 3 bases. Per germline, CDR1 SGDLS and CDR2 YYNGEE. V is TRBV9 and J is TRBJ2-1, with 8 nucleotides matching TRBD2. Sample: peripheral blood. The origin of this receptor is a man in his fifties or sixties with acute or convalescent COVID-19. This CDR3 is CASSPTPGLGVGGFYNEQFF. Here the CDR3 DNA reads TGTGCCAGCAGCCCGACGCCGGGACTAGGGGTGGGGGGGTTCTACAATGAGCAGTTCTTC.